This is a list of T cell receptor beta chains from one sample in a study of cytomegalovirus exposure and HLA in healthy donors. Sequencing was performed with immunoSEQ multiplex PCR; in TCRdb, only in-frame clones are kept and a portion is missing. The sample lists roughly 90,000 clones; 85% were seen once. The sequenced sample was PBMCs. The receptors shown here come from a man aged 18 to 29 in good health and CMV-seropositive. Each CDR3 is given with its conserved first and last residue. The order of the fields is V gene, J gene, CDR3 protein.

V: TRBV4-1; J: TRBJ2-1; CDR3: CASSPRGKFYNEQFF
V: TRBV2; J: TRBJ2-7; CDR3: CASSEANGYGREEYF
V: TRBV27; J: TRBJ1-5; CDR3: CASSPKGGGSNQPQHF
V: TRBV27; J: TRBJ2-5; CDR3: CASSLLTGWRETQYF
V: TRBV13; J: TRBJ2-1; CDR3: CASSLALGRLYNEQFF
V: TRBV28; J: TRBJ2-1; CDR3: CASSSPGSGGAIGNEQFF
V: TRBV15; J: TRBJ2-2; CDR3: CATGLHSSGELFF
V: TRBV18; J: TRBJ2-7; CDR3: CASSNKGAYEQYF
V: TRBV29-1; J: TRBJ2-5; CDR3: CSVERQVETQYF
V: TRBV7-9; J: TRBJ2-1; CDR3: CASSFEGGPYNEQFF
V: TRBV4-1; J: TRBJ1-2; CDR3: CASSPQLQGASANYGYTF
V: TRBV2; J: TRBJ2-1; CDR3: CASSGSGRGYNEQFF
V: TRBV5-1; J: TRBJ2-5; CDR3: CASSSLAAQETQYF
V: TRBV5-4; J: TRBJ2-2; CDR3: CASSSGQDGGELFF
V: TRBV5-1; J: TRBJ1-5; CDR3: CASSLSEGQAQHF
V: TRBV6-5; J: TRBJ1-2; CDR3: CASSYSNGQGYTF
V: TRBV5-1; J: TRBJ1-2; CDR3: CASSLGGLRGDYGYTF
V: TRBV2; J: TRBJ2-1; CDR3: CARAPDAGGPYNEQFF
V: TRBV9; J: TRBJ2-7; CDR3: CASSRNEQYF
V: TRBV4-2; J: TRBJ2-7; CDR3: CASSQETGIEQYF
V: TRBV7-8; J: TRBJ2-5; CDR3: CASSLRDLYQETQYF
V: TRBV4-1; J: TRBJ1-4; CDR3: CASSQWQGLNEKLFF
V: TRBV9; J: TRBJ2-1; CDR3: CASSGGVLPSSYNEQFF
V: TRBV27; J: TRBJ2-7; CDR3: CASRDRPGTDYEQYF
V: TRBV19; J: TRBJ1-3; CDR3: CASSTIGQGSGNTIYF
V: TRBV5-1; J: TRBJ1-1; CDR3: CASSSSSMVHMNTEAFF
V: TRBV29-1; J: TRBJ1-2; CDR3: CSVGDRGYGYTF
V: TRBV7-3; J: TRBJ2-7; CDR3: CASSLAGQGYEQYF
V: TRBV27; J: TRBJ2-7; CDR3: CASRRQGLLYEQYF
V: TRBV27; J: TRBJ2-1; CDR3: CASSQRGLGNEQFF
V: TRBV15; J: TRBJ2-4; CDR3: CATSRYRTSLAKNIQYF
V: TRBV5-1; J: TRBJ2-7; CDR3: CASSLGGSGYYEQYF
V: TRBV19; J: TRBJ1-5; CDR3: CASRRDRVSNQPQHF
V: TRBV28; J: TRBJ1-5; CDR3: CATTNVRNQPQHF
V: TRBV9; J: TRBJ1-3; CDR3: CASSVGDTRSGNTIYF
V: TRBV4-1; J: TRBJ1-2; CDR3: CASSHAGGYTF
V: TRBV7-8; J: TRBJ1-2; CDR3: CASSLGGLGPYGYTF
V: TRBV2; J: TRBJ2-5; CDR3: CASGTDQETQYF
V: TRBV5-4; J: TRBJ2-3; CDR3: CASSLQGPDTQYF
V: TRBV5-1; J: TRBJ1-2; CDR3: CASSWGQEVYGYTF
V: TRBV28; J: TRBJ2-2; CDR3: CASSGTSENTGELFF
V: TRBV30; J: TRBJ2-3; CDR3: CAWSPGQGFTDTQYF
V: TRBV11-3; J: TRBJ2-3; CDR3: CASSLEGTSGTERDTQYF
V: TRBV6-4; J: TRBJ2-1; CDR3: CASSPGTGGHNEQFF
V: TRBV29-1; J: TRBJ2-1; CDR3: CSVSGGSGLNEQFF
V: TRBV19; J: TRBJ2-2; CDR3: CASSPMYGAGELFF
V: TRBV29-1; J: TRBJ2-3; CDR3: CSGRQGAADTQYF
V: TRBV10-2; J: TRBJ2-1; CDR3: CASSRLAHYNEQFF
V: TRBV6-5; J: TRBJ2-1; CDR3: CASSYSYSSNEQFF
V: TRBV10-3; J: TRBJ1-1; CDR3: CAISESGGDEAFF
V: TRBV6-5; J: TRBJ1-5; CDR3: CASSPFTGGGQPQHF